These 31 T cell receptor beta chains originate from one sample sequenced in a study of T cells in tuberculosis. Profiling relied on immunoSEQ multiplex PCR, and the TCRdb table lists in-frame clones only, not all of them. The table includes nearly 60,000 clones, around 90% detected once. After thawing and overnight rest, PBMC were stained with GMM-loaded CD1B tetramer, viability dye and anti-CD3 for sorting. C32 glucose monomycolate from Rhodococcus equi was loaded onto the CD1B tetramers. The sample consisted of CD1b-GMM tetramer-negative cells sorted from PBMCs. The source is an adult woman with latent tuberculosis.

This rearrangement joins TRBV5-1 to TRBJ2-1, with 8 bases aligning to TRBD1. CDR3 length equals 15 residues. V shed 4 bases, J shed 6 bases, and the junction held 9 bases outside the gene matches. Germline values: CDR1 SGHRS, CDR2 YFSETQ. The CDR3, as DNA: TGCGCCAGCAGCCCAGGACAGGGTCTACTCAATGAGCAGTTCTTC. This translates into CASSPGQGLLNEQFF.

The CDR3 region is CAWSADSGNTIYF. The CDR3 DNA sequence: TGTGCCTGGAGTGCAGACTCTGGAAACACCATATATTTT. This chain links TRBV30 with TRBJ1-3; D is undetermined. The germline gives CDR1 GTSNPN, CDR2 SVGIG (reference sequence). This CDR3 has 13 residues. Trimming stripped 1 base from V and 0 bases from J, with 4 bases between.

The CDR3 sequence: CASSQDLYPLAENNEQFF. Here the CDR3 DNA reads TGTGCCAGCAGCCAAGATCTGTACCCACTAGCGGAGAACAATGAGCAGTTCTTC. This chain links TRBV4-2 with TRBJ2-1; 8 bases map to TRBD2. The CDR3 has 18 residues. V shed 0 bases, J shed 5 bases, and the junction held 12 bases outside the gene matches. CDR1 is LGHNA, CDR2 YNFKEQ, per germline.

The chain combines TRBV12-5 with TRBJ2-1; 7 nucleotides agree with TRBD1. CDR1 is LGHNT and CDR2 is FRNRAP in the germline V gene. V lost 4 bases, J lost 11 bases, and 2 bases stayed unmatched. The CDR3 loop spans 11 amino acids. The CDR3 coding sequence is TGTGCTAGTGGTTCGGGACAGCAGCAGTTCTTC. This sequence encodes CASGSGQQQFF.

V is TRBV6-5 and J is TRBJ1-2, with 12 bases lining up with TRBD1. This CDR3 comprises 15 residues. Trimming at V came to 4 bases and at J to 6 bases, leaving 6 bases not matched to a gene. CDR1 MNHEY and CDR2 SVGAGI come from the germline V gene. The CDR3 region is CASSSGTGGEDGYTF. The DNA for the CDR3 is TGTGCCAGCAGTTCCGGGACAGGGGGCGAGGATGGCTACACCTTC.

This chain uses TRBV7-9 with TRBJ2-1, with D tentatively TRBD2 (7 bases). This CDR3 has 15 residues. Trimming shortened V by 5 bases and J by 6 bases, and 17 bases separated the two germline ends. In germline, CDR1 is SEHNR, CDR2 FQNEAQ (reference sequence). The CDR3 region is CASSVGRGAPNEQFF. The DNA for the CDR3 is TGTGCCAGCAGCGTGGGACGGGGGGCTCCCAATGAGCAGTTCTTC.

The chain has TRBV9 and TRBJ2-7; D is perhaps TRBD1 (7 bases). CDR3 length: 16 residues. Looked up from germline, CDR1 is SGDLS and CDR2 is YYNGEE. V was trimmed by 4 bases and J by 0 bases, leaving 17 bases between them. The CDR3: CASSQTGTQSSYEQYF. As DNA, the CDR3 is TGTGCCAGCAGCCAGACAGGGACTCAAAGCTCCTACGAGCAGTACTTC.

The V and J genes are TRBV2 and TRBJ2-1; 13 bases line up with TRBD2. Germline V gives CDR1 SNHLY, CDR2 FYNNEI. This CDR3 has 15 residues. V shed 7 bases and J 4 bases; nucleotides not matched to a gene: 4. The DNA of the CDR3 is TGTGCCAGCAAACTAGCGGGGGGGTTATACAATGAGCAGTTCTTC. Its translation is CASKLAGGLYNEQFF. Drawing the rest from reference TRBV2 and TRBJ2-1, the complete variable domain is EPEVTQTPSHQVTQMGQEVILRCVPISNHLYFYWYRQILGQKVEFLVSFYNNEISEKSEIFDDQFSVERPDGSNFTLKIRSTKLEDSAMYFCASKLAGGLYNEQFFGPGTRLTVL.

The CDR3 DNA reads TGTGCCAGCAACTCCAGGGGTAGCTCCTACGAGCAGTACTTC. It specifies CASNSRGSSYEQYF. The chain links TRBV7-2 to TRBJ2-7; D is possibly TRBD1 (6 bases). Trimming pared 7 bases from V and 0 bases from J, leaving 13 bases between. The germline CDR1 and CDR2 sequences are SGHTA and FQGNSA. The CDR3 loop spans 14 amino acids.

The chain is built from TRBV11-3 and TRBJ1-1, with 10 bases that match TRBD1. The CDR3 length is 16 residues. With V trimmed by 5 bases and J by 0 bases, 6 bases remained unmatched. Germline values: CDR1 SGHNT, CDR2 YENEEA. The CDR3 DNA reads TGTGCCAGCAGCCTAGGGGACAGGGGAGTGAACACTGAAGCTTTCTTT. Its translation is CASSLGDRGVNTEAFF.

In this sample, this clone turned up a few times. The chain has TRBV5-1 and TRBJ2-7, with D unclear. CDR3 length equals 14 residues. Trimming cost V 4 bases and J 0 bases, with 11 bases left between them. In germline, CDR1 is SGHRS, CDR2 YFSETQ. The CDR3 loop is CASSESTPSYEQYF. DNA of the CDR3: TGCGCCAGCAGCGAGAGTACCCCCTCCTACGAGCAGTACTTC.

The CDR3 region has the DNA TGCGCCAGCAGCTTGGAACAGCCCTACAATGAGCAGTTCTTC. This sequence encodes CASSLEQPYNEQFF. V gene TRBV5-1 combines with J gene TRBJ2-1, with no clear D. The CDR3 spans 14 residues. Trimming left V 0 bases short and J 2 bases short, with 6 bases between. CDR1 and CDR2 from the germline V gene are SGHRS and YFSETQ. Looking up the rest from reference TRBV5-1 and TRBJ2-1 gives the full variable domain: KAGVTQTPRYLIKTRGQQVTLSCSPISGHRSVSWYQQTPGQGLQFLFEYFSETQRNKGNFPGRFSGRQFSNSRSEMNVSTLELGDSALYLCASSLEQPYNEQFFGPGTRLTVL.

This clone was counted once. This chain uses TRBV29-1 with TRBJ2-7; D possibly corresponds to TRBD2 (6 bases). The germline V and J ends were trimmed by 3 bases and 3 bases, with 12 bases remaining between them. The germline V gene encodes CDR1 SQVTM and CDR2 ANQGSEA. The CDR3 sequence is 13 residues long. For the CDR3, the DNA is TGCAGCGTTGAGGAGGGAGGTGGCTACGAGCAGTACTTC. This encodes CSVEEGGGYEQYF.

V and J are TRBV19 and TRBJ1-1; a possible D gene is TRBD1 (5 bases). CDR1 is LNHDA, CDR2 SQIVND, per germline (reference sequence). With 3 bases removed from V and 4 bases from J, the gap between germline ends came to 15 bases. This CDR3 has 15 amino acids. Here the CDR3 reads CASSIGGGSSTEAFF. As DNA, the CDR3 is TGTGCCAGTAGTATCGGGGGGGGTTCTAGCACTGAAGCTTTCTTT.

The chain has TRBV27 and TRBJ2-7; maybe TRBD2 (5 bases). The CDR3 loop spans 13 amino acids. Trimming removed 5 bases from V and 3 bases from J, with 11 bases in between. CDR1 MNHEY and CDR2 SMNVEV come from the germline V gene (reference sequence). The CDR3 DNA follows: TGTGCCAGCAGTACCGGACTTAACTACGAGCAGTACTTC. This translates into CASSTGLNYEQYF.

The CDR3, as DNA: TGTGCCAGCAGTTACCGCAATCGGTCCCCCTACGAGCAGTACTTC. Its translation: CASSYRNRSPYEQYF. The chain couples TRBV6-5 to TRBJ2-7; D gene unclear. Trimming took 2 bases from V and 2 from J, leaving 13 bases between them. The CDR3 has 15 residues. Germline V gene data show CDR1 as MNHEY and CDR2 as SVGAGI.

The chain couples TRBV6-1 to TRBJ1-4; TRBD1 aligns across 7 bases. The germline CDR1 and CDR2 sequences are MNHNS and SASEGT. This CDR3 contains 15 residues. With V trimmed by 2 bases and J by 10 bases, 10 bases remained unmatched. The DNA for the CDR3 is TGTGCCAGCAGTGAAACCCGACAGGGATCAGGAAAACTGTTTTTT. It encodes CASSETRQGSGKLFF.

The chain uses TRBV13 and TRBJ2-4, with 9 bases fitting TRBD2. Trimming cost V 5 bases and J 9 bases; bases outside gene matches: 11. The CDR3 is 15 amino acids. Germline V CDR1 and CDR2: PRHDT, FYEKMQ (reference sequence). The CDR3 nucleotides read TGTGCCAGCAGCCGAGCGGGGGGTCGAATCGGCATTCAGTACTTC. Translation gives CASSRAGGRIGIQYF.

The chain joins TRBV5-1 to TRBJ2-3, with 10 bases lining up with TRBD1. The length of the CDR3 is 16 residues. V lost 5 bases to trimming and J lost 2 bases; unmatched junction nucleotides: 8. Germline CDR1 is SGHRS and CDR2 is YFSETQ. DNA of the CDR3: TGCGCCAGCAGACTGGGGGGACAGGGGTCCACAGATACGCAGTATTTT. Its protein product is CASRLGGQGSTDTQYF.

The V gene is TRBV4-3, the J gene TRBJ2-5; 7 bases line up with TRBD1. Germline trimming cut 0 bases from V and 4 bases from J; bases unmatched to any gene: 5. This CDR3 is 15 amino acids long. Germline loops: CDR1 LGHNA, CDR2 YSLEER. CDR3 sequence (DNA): TGCGCCAGCAGCCAAGAGACAGGGCTAGGAGAGACCCAGTACTTC. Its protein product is CASSQETGLGETQYF.

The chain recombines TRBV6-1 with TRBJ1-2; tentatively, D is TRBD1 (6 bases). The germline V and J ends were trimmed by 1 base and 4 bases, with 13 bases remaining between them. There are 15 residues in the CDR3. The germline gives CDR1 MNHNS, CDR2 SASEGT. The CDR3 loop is CASSEGTGPSYGYTF. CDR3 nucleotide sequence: TGTGCCAGCAGTGAAGGTACAGGGCCCTCCTATGGCTACACCTTC.

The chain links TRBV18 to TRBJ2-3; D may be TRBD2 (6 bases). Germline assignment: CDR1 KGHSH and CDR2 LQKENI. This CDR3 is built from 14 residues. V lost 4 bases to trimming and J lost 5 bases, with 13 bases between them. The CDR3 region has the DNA TGTGCCAGCTCACTTTCGGGAGCGGGAGATACGCAGTATTTT. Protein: CASSLSGAGDTQYF.

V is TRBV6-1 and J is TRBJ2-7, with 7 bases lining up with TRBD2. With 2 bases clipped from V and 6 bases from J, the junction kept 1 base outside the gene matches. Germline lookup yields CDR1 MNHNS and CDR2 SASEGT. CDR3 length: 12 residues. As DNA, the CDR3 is TGTGCCAGCAGTGAACCGGGGGGCGAGCAGTACTTC. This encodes CASSEPGGEQYF.

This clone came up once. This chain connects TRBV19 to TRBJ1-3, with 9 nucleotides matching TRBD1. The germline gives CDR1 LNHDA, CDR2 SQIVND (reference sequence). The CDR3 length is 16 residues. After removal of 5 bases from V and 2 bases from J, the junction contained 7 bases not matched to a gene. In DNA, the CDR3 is TGTGCCAGTAGTCCCCCCGGGACAGGGACTGGAAACACCATATATTTT. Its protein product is CASSPPGTGTGNTIYF.

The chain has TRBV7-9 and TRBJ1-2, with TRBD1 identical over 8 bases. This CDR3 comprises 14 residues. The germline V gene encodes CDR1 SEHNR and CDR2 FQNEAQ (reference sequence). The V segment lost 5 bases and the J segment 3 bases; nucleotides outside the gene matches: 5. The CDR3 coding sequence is TGTGCCAGCAGCATCTCGGACAGGGACTATGGCTACACCTTC. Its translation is CASSISDRDYGYTF.

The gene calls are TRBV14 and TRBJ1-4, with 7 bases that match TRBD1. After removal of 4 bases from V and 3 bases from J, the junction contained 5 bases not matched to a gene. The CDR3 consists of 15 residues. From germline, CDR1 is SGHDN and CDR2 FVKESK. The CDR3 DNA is TGTGCCAGCAGCCCAACAGGGGCCTCTAATGAAAAACTGTTTTTT. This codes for CASSPTGASNEKLFF.

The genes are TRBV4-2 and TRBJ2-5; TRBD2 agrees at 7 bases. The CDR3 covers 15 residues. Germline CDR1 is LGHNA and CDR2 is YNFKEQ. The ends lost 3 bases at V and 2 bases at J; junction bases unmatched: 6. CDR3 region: CASSHGLVGQETQYF. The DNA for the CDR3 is TGTGCCAGCAGCCACGGACTAGTGGGGCAAGAGACCCAGTACTTC.

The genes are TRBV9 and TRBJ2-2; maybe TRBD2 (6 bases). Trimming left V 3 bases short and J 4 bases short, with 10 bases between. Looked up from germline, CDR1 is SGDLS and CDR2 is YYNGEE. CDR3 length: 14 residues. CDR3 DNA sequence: TGTGCCAGCAGCGCCCTGGGACTCACCGGGGAGCTGTTTTTT. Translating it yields CASSALGLTGELFF.

As DNA, the CDR3 is TGTGCCAGCAGCACCCGGACTAGCGGAACCTACGAGCAGTACTTC. It yields the protein CASSTRTSGTYEQYF. This sequence joins TRBV7-2 and TRBJ2-7, with 10 bases fitting TRBD2. The CDR3 is 15 amino acids. With 5 bases clipped from V and 2 bases from J, the junction kept 6 bases outside the gene matches. Germline CDR1 reads SGHTA; CDR2 reads FQGNSA.

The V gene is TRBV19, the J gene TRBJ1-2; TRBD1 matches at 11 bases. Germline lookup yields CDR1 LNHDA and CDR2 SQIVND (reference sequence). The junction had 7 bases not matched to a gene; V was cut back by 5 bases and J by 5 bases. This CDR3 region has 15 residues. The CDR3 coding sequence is TGTGCCAGTAGTTTGGGGGGACAGGGGGATTATGGCTACACCTTC. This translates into CASSLGGQGDYGYTF.

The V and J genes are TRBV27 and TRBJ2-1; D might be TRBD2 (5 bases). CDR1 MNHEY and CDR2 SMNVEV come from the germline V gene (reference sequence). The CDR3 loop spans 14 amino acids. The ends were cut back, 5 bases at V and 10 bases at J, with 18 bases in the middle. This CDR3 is CASSALAAPREQFF. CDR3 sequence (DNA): TGTGCCAGCAGTGCCCTAGCCGCCCCCCGGGAGCAGTTCTTC.